This TCR beta chain was retrieved from a study of cytomegalovirus exposure and HLA in healthy donors. CDR3 length: 14 residues. V was clipped by 1 base and J by 6 bases; unmatched bases: 4. Germline V gene data show CDR1 as SEHNR and CDR2 as FQNEAQ (reference sequence). PCR employed 60 Vbeta and 13 Jbeta primers. Profiling relied on immunoSEQ multiplex PCR, and the TCRdb table lists in-frame clones only, not all of them. The sample consists of about 150,000 clones, around 74% of them appearing once. This receptor was taken from a man between 18 and 35 years old in good health and CMV-seronegative. The rearrangement joins TRBV7-9 to TRBJ2-3, with TRBD1 matching 7 bases. Sequenced sample: PBMCs. The CDR3 spells CASSLGTGADTQYF. The CDR3 DNA is TGTGCCAGCAGCTTAGGTACAGGGGCCGATACGCAGTATTTT.